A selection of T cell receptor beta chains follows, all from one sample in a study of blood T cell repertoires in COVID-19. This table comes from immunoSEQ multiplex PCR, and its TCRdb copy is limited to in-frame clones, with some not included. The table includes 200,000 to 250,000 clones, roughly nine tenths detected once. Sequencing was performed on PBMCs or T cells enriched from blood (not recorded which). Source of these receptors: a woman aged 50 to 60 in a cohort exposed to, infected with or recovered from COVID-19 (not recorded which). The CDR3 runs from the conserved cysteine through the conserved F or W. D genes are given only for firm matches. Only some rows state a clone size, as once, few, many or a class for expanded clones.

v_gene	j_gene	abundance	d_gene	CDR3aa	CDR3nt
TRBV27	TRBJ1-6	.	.	CASSWSRGYNSPLHF	TGTGCCAGCAGTTGGTCCAGGGGATATAATTCACCCCTCCACTTT
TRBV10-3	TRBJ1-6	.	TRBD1	CAISDTGGDNSPLHF	TGTGCCATCAGTGACACAGGGGGGGATAATTCACCCCTCCACTTT
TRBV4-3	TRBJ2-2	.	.	CASSQDAWQRRSTGELFF	TGCGCCAGCAGCCAAGATGCTTGGCAGAGGAGGTCCACCGGGGAGCTGTTTTTT
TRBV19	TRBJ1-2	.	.	CASRENSRNYGYTF	TGTGCCAGTAGAGAAAACAGCCGTAACTATGGCTACACCTTC
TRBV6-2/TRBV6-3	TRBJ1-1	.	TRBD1	CASSETGGRGTEAFF	TGTGCCAGCAGTGAGACAGGGGGTAGAGGGACTGAAGCTTTCTTT
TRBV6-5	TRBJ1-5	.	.	CASSQAQIYQPQHF	TGTGCCAGCAGCCAGGCACAGATATATCAGCCCCAGCATTTT
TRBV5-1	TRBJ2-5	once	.	CASSLVPNSQETQYF	TGCGCCAGCAGCTTGGTCCCAAATTCACAAGAGACCCAGTACTTC
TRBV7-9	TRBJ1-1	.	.	CASSLRQVNTEAFF	TGTGCCAGCAGCTTGCGCCAGGTTAACACTGAAGCTTTCTTT
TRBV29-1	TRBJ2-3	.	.	CSVGIAGRSTDTQYF	TGCAGCGTTGGTATTGCGGGACGTAGCACAGATACGCAGTATTTT
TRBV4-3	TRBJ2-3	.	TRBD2	CASSLFSGGAADTQYF	TGCGCCAGCAGCCTTTTTAGCGGGGGGGCCGCAGATACGCAGTATTTT
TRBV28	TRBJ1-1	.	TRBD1	CASIPGQGLKAFF	TGTGCCAGCATTCCGGGACAGGGCCTAAAAGCTTTCTTT
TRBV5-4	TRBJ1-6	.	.	CASSLDRATAYNSPLHF	TGTGCCAGCAGCTTGGATCGTGCGACAGCTTATAATTCACCCCTCCACTTT
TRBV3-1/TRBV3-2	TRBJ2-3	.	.	CASSQAASMDTQYF	TGTGCCAGCAGCCAAGCAGCTAGTATGGATACGCAGTATTTT
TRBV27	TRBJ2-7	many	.	CASSPGSSYEQYF	TGTGCCAGCAGTCCGGGGAGCTCCTACGAGCAGTACTTC
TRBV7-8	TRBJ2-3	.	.	CASSSGVPDTQYF	TGTGCCAGCAGCTCGGGGGTCCCAGATACGCAGTATTTT
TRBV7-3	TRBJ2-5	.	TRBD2	CASSATTSGGETQYF	TGTGCCAGCAGCGCAACTACTAGCGGGGGGGAGACCCAGTACTTC
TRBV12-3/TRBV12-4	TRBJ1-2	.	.	CASSQTPGGGYTF	TGTGCCAGCAGTCAAACCCCGGGTGGTGGCTACACCTTC
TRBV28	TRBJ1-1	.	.	CASSYGQGGTEAFF	TGTGCCAGCAGTTATGGGCAGGGTGGCACTGAAGCTTTCTTT
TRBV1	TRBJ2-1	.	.	CTSSQEGGGDSLYNEQFF	TGCACCAGCAGCCAAGAGGGAGGGGGTGACAGTTTATACAATGAGCAGTTCTTC
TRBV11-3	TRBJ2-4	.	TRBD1	CAITGTGDKEAKNIQYF	TGTGCCATTACCGGGACAGGGGATAAAGAAGCCAAAAACATTCAGTACTTC
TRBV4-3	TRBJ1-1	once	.	CASSQEPGGTEAFF	TGCGCCAGCAGCCAAGAGCCGGGTGGCACTGAAGCTTTCTTT
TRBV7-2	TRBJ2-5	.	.	CASSLDRGLQETQYF	TGTGCCAGCAGCTTAGATAGGGGGTTACAAGAGACCCAGTACTTC
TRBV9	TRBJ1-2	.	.	CASTTGRSNYGYTF	TGTGCCAGCACCACAGGGAGATCTAACTATGGCTACACCTTC
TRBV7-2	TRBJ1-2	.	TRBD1	CASSERDRAYYGYTF	TGTGCCAGCAGCGAGCGGGACAGGGCTTACTATGGCTACACCTTC
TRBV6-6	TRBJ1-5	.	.	CANGQVSNQPQHF	TGTGCCAACGGACAAGTTAGCAATCAGCCCCAGCATTTT
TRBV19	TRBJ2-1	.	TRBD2	CASSTQRDRSYNEQFF	TGTGCCAGTAGTACCCAGCGGGACCGCTCCTACAATGAGCAGTTCTTC
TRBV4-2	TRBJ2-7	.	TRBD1	CASSQAGGAEQYF	TGTGCCAGCAGCCAAGCAGGGGGTGCCGAGCAGTACTTC
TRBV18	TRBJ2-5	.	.	CASSPVPQETQYF	TGTGCCAGCTCACCCGTCCCCCAAGAGACCCAGTACTTC
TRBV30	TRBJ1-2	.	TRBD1	CAWRTGGSRGGYTF	TGTGCCTGGAGGACAGGGGGCAGCAGGGGCGGCTACACCTTC
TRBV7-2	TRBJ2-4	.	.	CASSLRWRDIQYF	TGTGCCAGCAGCTTACGGTGGAGGGACATTCAGTACTTC
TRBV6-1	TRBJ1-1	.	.	CASSERDISEAFF	TGTGCCAGCAGTGAAAGGGACATTTCTGAAGCTTTCTTT
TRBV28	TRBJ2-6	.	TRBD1	CASSLSFLTGGKAGANVLTF	TGTGCCAGCAGTTTATCTTTCCTGACAGGGGGCAAGGCTGGGGCCAACGTCCTGACTTTC
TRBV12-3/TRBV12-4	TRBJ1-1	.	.	CASSFGPYEAFF	TGTGCCAGCAGTTTTGGGCCGTATGAAGCTTTCTTT
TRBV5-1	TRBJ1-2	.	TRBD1	CASSLQGAVDGYTF	TGCGCCAGCAGCTTGCAGGGGGCCGTCGATGGCTACACCTTC
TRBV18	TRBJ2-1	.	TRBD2	CASSPLGSGDEQFF	TGTGCCAGCTCACCCCTGGGTAGCGGGGATGAGCAGTTCTTC
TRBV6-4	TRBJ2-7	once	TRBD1	CASSDSIGGGEQYF	TGTGCCAGCAGTGACTCGATAGGGGGCGGCGAGCAGTACTTC
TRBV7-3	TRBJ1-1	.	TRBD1	CASSRQGTGPPMNTEAFF	TGTGCCAGCAGCCGACAGGGAACCGGACCCCCCATGAACACTGAAGCTTTCTTT
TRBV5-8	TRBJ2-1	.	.	CASTPGSSYNEQFF	TGTGCCAGCACCCCGGGGAGCTCCTACAATGAGCAGTTCTTC
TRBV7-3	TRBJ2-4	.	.	CASSLTTHDRTLNIGLNIQYF	TGTGCCAGCAGCTTAACGACTCACGACAGGACCTTAAATATTGGGTTAAACATTCAGTACTTC
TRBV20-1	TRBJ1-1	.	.	CSASGGATMNTEAFF	TGCAGTGCTAGTGGTGGGGCTACAATGAACACTGAAGCTTTCTTT
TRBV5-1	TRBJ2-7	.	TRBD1	CASTRDRGTIEQYF	TGCGCCAGCACCAGGGACAGGGGGACTATAGAGCAGTACTTC
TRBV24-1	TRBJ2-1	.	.	CATTGRGANEQFF	TGTGCCACCACAGGGAGGGGGGCCAATGAGCAGTTCTTC
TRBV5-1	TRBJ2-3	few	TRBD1	CASSLAGTGTDTQYF	TGCGCCAGCAGCTTGGCGGGGACAGGGACAGATACGCAGTATTTT
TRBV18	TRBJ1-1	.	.	CASSPRIAGSNTEAFF	TGTGCCAGCTCACCAAGGATTGCAGGGTCAAACACTGAAGCTTTCTTT
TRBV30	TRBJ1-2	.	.	CAWSLSSAGLAYTF	TGTGCCTGGAGCCTCAGCTCCGCAGGGCTGGCCTACACCTTC
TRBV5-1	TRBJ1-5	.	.	CASSLEAGGELLPQHF	TGCGCCAGCAGCTTGGAGGCTGGGGGCGAACTATTACCCCAGCATTTT
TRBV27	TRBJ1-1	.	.	CASRRPSGTEAFF	TGTGCCAGCAGACGCCCATCAGGCACTGAAGCTTTCTTT
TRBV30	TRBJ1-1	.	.	CAVRTVEAFF	TGTGCCGTAAGGACAGTAGAAGCTTTCTTT
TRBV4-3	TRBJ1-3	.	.	CASSQGFLGGVGNTIYF	TGCGCCAGCAGCCAAGGTTTCTTGGGAGGGGTGGGAAACACCATATATTTT
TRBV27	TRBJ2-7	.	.	CASSSGRSPEQYF	TGTGCCAGCAGCAGTGGCAGGTCCCCGGAGCAGTACTTC
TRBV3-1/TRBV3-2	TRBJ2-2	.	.	CASSQAAGRYTGELFF	TGTGCCAGCAGCCAAGCCGCGGGACGGTACACCGGGGAGCTGTTTTTT
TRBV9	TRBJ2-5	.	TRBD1	CASSVGGQKETQYF	TGTGCCAGCAGCGTAGGGGGACAGAAAGAGACCCAGTACTTC
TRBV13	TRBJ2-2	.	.	CASSLDLRSGELFF	TGTGCCAGCAGCTTAGATCTCAGGTCCGGGGAGCTGTTTTTT
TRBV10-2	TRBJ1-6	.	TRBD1	CASSEPPPTGALHF	TGCGCCAGCAGTGAGCCTCCCCCGACAGGGGCCCTCCACTTT
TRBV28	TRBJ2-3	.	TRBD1	CASSRNSGGRTDTQYF	TGTGCCAGCAGTCGGAACTCAGGGGGCCGCACAGATACGCAGTATTTT
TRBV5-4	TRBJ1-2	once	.	CASSLGQGTYGYTF	TGTGCCAGCAGCTTGGGTCAGGGAACCTATGGCTACACCTTC
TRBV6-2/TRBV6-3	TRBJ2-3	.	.	CASSYRPLGGDPTDTQYF	TGTGCCAGCAGTTACCGCCCCTTAGGCGGTGATCCCACAGATACGCAGTATTTT